This TCR beta chain was captured in a study of blood T cell repertoires in COVID-19. Per the original methods: Reference gene primer amplification gave estimated nucleated cell counts. Generated by immunoSEQ multiplex PCR, the TCRdb table keeps only in-frame clones and is missing some. V, J and clone size were drawn from that table, and D and trimming were deduced from the DNA. In the table there are approximately 300,000 clones, 85% of which are singletons. The germline V gene encodes CDR1 SGHTA and CDR2 FQGNSA. CDR3 size: 15 residues. V dropped 4 bases and J dropped 4; count of bases not matched to a gene: 8. Participant reports of clinical history set cohort assignment.

Material for sequencing was PBMCs or T cells enriched from blood (not recorded which). The chain employs TRBV7-2 and TRBJ1-2; 8 positions agree with TRBD1. The sequence was obtained from a woman in her 30s who had been exposed to COVID-19. In DNA, the CDR3 is TGTGCCAGCAGCTCAACCCGGGGGACAGGCTATGGCTACACCTTC. Amino acid sequence: CASSSTRGTGYGYTF.